The source of this T cell receptor beta chain is a study of T cell responses to AZD1222 COVID-19 vaccine. Overall study results and limits: Increased Spike-specific TCR breadth and depth were observed after two AZD1222 doses. Most donors were white British and more were female, and clonal diversity was possibly underestimated. Reportedly, close to half of spike-specific TCRs are directed against unmutated variant regions.

This table comes from immunoSEQ multiplex PCR, and its TCRdb copy is limited to in-frame clones, with some not included. The sample contains roughly 200,000 clones, roughly nine tenths of which appear only once. Concerning this clone: Antigen specificity is unknown.

Trimming took off 6 bases at V and 0 bases at J, with 8 bases between the two ends. Germline V lookup: CDR1 LNHDA, CDR2 SQIVND (reference sequence). The CDR3 spans 13 residues. This TCR was sampled from an adult who received the AZD1222 COVID-19 vaccine. Sequences were derived from peripheral blood, sampled 28 days after the second AZD1222 dose. The chain carries TRBV19 and TRBJ1-1; D remains unclear. The CDR3 nucleotides are TGTGCCAGTAGCTCGACTGTGAACACTGAAGCTTTCTTT. Translating it yields CASSSTVNTEAFF. The full variable domain, rest sourced from reference TRBV19 and TRBJ1-1, is DGGITQSPKYLFRKEGQNVTLSCEQNLNHDAMYWYRQDPGQGLRLIYYSQIVNDFQKGDIAEGYSVSREKKESFPLTVTSAQKNPTAFYLCASSSTVNTEAFFGQGTRLTVV.